Listed here are 3 T cell receptor beta chains from one sample, sequenced in a study of T cell changes during pregnancy in multiple sclerosis. The repertoire was sequenced with immunoSEQ multiplex PCR; TCRdb's copy has only in-frame clones and lacks some. The sample shows some 110,000 clones, approximately 90% of them seen only once. This material consisted of peripheral blood, taken in the third trimester of pregnancy. The receptors were gathered from a female donor with multiple sclerosis, enrolled in a pregnancy study.

The chain recombines TRBV7-3 with TRBJ2-5, with D possibly being TRBD1 (5 bases). The V gene's germline CDR1 is SGHTA and CDR2 FQGTGA. The CDR3 length is 13 residues. V was shortened by 2 bases and J by 5 bases, with 9 bases between the two germline ends. The CDR3 DNA sequence: TGTGCCAGCAGCTTATTATCAGGGGAGACCCAGTACTTC. It is translated as CASSLLSGETQYF.

The chain is built from TRBV18 and TRBJ2-7, with 9 bases aligning to TRBD2. The J segment lost 5 bases and the V segment lost 2 bases, leaving 4 bases of the junction unmatched. Germline V lookup: CDR1 KGHSH, CDR2 LQKENI. This CDR3 has 14 residues. The CDR3 sequence: CASSPTGLANEQYF. In nucleotides, the CDR3 is TGTGCCAGCTCACCAACGGGACTAGCCAACGAGCAGTACTTC.

This chain connects TRBV9 to TRBJ2-5, with D possibly matching TRBD1 (6 bases). CDR3 length: 13 residues. CDR1 and CDR2 from the germline V gene are SGDLS and YYNGEE. Trimming cost V 4 bases and J 4 bases, with 11 bases left between them. The CDR3 here is CASSRRGGETQYF. The CDR3 DNA is TGTGCCAGCAGCCGACGAGGGGGAGAGACCCAGTACTTC. The full variable domain, in which reference TRBV9 and TRBJ2-5 provide the parts outside the CDR3, is DSGVTQTPKHLITATGQRVTLRCSPRSGDLSVYWYQQSLDQGLQFLIQYYNGEERAKGNILERFSAQQFPDLHSELNLSSLELGDSALYFCASSRRGGETQYFGPGTRLLVL.